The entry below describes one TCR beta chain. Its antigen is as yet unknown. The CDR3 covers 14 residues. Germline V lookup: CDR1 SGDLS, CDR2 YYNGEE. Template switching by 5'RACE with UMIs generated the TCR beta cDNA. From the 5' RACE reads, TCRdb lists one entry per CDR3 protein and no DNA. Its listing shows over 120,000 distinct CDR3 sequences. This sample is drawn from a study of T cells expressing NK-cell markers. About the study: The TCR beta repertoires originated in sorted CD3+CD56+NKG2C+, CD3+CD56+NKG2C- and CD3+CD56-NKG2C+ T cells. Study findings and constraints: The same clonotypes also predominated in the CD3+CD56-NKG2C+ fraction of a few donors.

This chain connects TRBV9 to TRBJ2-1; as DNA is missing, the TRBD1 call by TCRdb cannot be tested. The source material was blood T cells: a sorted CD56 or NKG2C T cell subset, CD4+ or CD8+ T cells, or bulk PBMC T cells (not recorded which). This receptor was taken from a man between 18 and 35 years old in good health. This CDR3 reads CASKGLSSYNEQFF.